This T cell receptor beta chain was captured by sequencing in a study of T-cell reconstitution after alpha-beta-depleted transplantation in children. This CDR3 spans 15 amino acids. V lost 5 bases to trimming and J lost 5 bases; unmatched junction nucleotides: 6. At least ten counts were recorded for this clonotype. Unique molecular identifiers were used in preparing the TCRbeta library. TCRdb ran MiXCR on the PCR reads and lists one entry per CDR3 protein. The repertoire consists of more than 550,000 distinct CDR3 sequences, with roughly a tenth occurring once and the leading ten covering 3.5% to 5%.

This TCR was recovered from a human donor who donated a stem cell graft to a child with acute myeloid leukemia. The chain is built from TRBV12-3 or TRBV12-4 and TRBJ2-7, with 13 bases identical to TRBD2. Source: PBMCs from the stem cell graft donor, taken from the stem cell graft. The CDR3 sequence: CASSITSGRANEQYF. Written as DNA, the CDR3 is TGTGCCAGCAGTATCACTAGCGGGAGGGCGAACGAGCAGTACTTC.